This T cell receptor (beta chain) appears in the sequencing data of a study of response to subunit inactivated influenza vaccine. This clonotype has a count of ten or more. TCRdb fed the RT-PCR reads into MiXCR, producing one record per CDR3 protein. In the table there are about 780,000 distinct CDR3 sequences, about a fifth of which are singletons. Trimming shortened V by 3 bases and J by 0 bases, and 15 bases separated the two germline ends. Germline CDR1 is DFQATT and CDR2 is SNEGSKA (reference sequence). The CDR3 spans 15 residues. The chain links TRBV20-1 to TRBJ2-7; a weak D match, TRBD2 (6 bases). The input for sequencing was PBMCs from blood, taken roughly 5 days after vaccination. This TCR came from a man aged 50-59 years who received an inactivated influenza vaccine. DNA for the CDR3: TGCAGTGCTAGGCCCGGGACTGGGGGCTCCTACGAGCAGTACTTC. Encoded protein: CSARPGTGGSYEQYF.